The sample holds a few counts of the clone carrying this TCR beta chain. Its matching antigen is unknown. Trimming removed 5 bases at V and 0 bases at J, with 20 bases between. The CDR3 length is 17 residues. CDR1 SGHRS and CDR2 YFSETQ come from the germline V gene. MiXCR was run by TCRdb on the RT-PCR reads, yielding one entry per CDR3 protein. The table includes around 480,000 distinct CDR3 sequences, 16% detected once. This sample was taken from a study of response to subunit inactivated influenza vaccine. General study findings and limits: Authors suggested seasonal influenza vaccinations each recruit few new T cells.

Here the sequenced sample was CD4+ T cells sorted from PBMCs, taken roughly 24 months after vaccination. The clonotype originates from a man between 50 and 75 years old who received an inactivated influenza vaccine. The chain recombines TRBV5-1 with TRBJ2-5, with D possibly being TRBD1 (6 bases). For the CDR3, the DNA is TGCGCCAGCAGTACAGGGACCGGGTCCAAGTACCAAGAGACCCAGTACTTC. Its translation is CASSTGTGSKYQETQYF.